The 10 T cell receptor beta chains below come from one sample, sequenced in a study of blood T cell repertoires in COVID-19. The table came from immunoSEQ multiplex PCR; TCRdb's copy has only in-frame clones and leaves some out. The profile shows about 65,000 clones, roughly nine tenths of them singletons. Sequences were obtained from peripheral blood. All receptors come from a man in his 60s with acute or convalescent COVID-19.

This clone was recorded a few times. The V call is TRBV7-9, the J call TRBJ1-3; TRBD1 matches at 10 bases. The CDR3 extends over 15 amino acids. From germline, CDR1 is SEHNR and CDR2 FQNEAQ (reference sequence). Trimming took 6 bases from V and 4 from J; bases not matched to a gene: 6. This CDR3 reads CASRGQGISGNTIYF. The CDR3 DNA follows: TGTGCCAGCAGGGGACAGGGGATTTCAGGAAACACCATATATTTT. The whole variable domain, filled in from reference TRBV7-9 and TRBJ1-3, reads DTGVSQNPRHKITKRGQNVTFRCDPISEHNRLYWYRQTLGQGPEFLTYFQNEAQLEKSRLLSDRFSAERPKGSFSTLEIQRTEQGDSAMYLCASRGQGISGNTIYFGEGSWLTVV.

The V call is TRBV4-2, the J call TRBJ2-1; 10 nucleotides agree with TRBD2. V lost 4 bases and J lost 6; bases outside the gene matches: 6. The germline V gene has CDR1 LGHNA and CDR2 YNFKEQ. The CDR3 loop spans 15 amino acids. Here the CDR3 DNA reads TGTGCCAGCAGCCCTGGGACTAGCGACGTCAATGAGCAGTTCTTC. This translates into CASSPGTSDVNEQFF.

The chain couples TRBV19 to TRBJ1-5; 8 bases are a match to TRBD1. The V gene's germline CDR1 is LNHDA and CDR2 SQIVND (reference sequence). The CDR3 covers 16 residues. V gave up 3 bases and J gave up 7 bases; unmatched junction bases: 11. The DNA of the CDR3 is TGTGCCAGTAGTATTTCATCGGCAGGGGGCGGGCAGCCCCAGCATTTT. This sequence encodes CASSISSAGGGQPQHF.

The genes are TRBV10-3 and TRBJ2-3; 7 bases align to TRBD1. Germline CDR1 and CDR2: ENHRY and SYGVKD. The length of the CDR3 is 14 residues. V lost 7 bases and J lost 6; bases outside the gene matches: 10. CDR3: CAIKRDSLGDTQYF. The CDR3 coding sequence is TGTGCCATCAAAAGGGACAGCCTGGGGGATACGCAGTATTTT.

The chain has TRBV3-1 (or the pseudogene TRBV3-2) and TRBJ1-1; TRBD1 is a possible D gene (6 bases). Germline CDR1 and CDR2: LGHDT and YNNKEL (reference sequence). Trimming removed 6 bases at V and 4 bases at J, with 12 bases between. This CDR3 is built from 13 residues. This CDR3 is CASSGGGATEAFF. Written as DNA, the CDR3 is TGTGCCAGCAGTGGAGGGGGGGCCACTGAAGCTTTCTTT.

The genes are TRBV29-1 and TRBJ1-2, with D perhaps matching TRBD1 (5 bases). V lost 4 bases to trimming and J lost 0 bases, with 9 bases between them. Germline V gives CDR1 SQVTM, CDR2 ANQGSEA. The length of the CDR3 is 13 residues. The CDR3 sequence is CSVVGPANYGYTF. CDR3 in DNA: TGCAGCGTTGTGGGGCCAGCTAACTATGGCTACACCTTC.

This CDR3 is CASSPSDRGVHGYTF. In nucleotides, the CDR3 is TGTGCCAGCTCACCAAGCGACAGGGGCGTACATGGCTACACCTTC. The chain combines TRBV18 with TRBJ1-2; the match to TRBD1 covers 8 bases. V lost 2 bases to trimming and J lost 6 bases; unmatched junction nucleotides: 8. This CDR3 has 15 amino acids. Per the germline V gene, CDR1 is KGHSH and CDR2 is LQKENI.

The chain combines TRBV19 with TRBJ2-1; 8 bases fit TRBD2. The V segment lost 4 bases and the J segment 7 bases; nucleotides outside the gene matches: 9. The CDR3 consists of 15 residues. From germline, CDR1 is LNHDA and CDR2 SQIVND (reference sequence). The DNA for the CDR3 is TGTGCCAGTAGTACACAGCGGGGGCCCTTTAATGAGCAGTTCTTC. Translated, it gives CASSTQRGPFNEQFF.

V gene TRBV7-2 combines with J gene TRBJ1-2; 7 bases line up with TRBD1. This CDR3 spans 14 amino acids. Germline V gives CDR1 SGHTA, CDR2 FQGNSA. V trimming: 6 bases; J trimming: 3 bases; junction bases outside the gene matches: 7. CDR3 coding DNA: TGTGCCAGCAGGCCGACAGGGAGTGACTATGGCTACACCTTC. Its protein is CASRPTGSDYGYTF.

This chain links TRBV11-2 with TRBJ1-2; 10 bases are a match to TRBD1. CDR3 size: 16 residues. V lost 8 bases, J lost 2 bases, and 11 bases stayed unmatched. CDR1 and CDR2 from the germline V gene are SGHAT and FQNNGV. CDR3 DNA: TGTGCCAGCTCTCGACAGGGGGCGAGCGGGAACTATGGCTACACCTTC. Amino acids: CASSRQGASGNYGYTF.